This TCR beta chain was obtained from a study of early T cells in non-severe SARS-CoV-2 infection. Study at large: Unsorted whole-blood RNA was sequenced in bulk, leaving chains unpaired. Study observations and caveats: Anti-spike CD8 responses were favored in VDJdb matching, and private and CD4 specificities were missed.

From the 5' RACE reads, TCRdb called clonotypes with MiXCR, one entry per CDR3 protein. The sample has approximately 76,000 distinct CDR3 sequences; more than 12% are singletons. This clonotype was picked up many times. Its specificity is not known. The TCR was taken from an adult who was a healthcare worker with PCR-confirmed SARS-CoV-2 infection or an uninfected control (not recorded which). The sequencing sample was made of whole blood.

The CDR3 loop is CASSLAGGRDTGELFF. As DNA, the CDR3 is TGTGCCAGCAGCTTAGCAGGGGGCAGGGACACCGGGGAGCTGTTTTTT. This chain uses TRBV7-3 with TRBJ2-2, with 8 bases matching TRBD1. Germline V CDR1 and CDR2: SGHTA, FQGTGA. The CDR3 totals 16 residues. J lost 3 bases, V lost 2 bases, and 5 bases had no gene match.